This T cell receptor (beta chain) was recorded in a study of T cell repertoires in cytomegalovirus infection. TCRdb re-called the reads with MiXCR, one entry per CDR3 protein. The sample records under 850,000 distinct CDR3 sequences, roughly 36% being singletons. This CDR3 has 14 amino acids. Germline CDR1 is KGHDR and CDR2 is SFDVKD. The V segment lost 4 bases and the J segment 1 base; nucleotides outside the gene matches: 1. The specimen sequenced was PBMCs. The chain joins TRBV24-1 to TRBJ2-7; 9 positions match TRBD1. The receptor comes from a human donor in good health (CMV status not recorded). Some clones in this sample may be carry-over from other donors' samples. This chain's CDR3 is CATSEQGASYEQYF. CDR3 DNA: TGTGCCACCAGTGAACAGGGGGCGTCCTACGAGCAGTACTTC.